The clone carrying this T cell receptor beta chain was counted a few times. The target antigen is unknown. The sample is drawn from a study of beta chain features in type 1 diabetes. Sequencing targeted expressed TCRB transcripts, as all isolated RNA had been reverse transcribed. Measured with immunoSEQ multiplex PCR; TCRdb has only the in-frame clones, and not every one. The sample carries roughly 610,000 clones, around a sixth recorded once. The CDR3 has 13 residues. V lost 1 base and J lost 8, with 12 bases in between. Germline assignment: CDR1 SEHNR and CDR2 FQNEAQ (reference sequence). Study-wide results and limits: Patients showed naive, central memory and Treg TCRB repertoires that appeared more similar than those of healthy donors. Still unanswered here is whether HLA type influences TCRB rearrangement.

Sequences were obtained from naive CD4+ T cells from blood. This sequence joins TRBV7-9 and TRBJ2-7; possible D gene TRBD1, 6 bases. The TCR was taken from a young man in good health. CDR3 coding DNA: TGTGCCAGCAGCTTAGGTACAGGGACACAGCAGTACTTC. Translation: CASSLGTGTQQYF.